This T cell receptor (beta chain) originates from a study of blood T cells in healthy people across ages. Study findings and constraints: The long-lived group displayed more naive CD4+ cells, plus higher diversity, than the aged donors did.

Germline values: CDR1 SGHRS, CDR2 YFSETQ. This CDR3 comprises 15 residues. Trimming stripped 3 bases from V and 9 bases from J, with 19 bases between. PCR was performed a second time for about 6 to 12 cycles using a sample-barcoded 5' primer and a J-beta primer mix. TCRdb processed the 5' RACE reads anew with MiXCR; each CDR3 protein has one entry. Of some 1.4 million distinct CDR3 sequences listed, 35% to 45% are singletons. Isolation of PBMCs gave at least 7 million cells per sample. On this clonotype: What it binds is not known.

The chain uses TRBV5-1 and TRBJ2-4; D might be TRBD1 or TRBD2, each matching 5 bases. This sequence was found in a woman younger than 30 in good health. Sample: blood. Written as DNA, the CDR3 is TGCGCCAGCAGCTCTTGGGGCCCCAAGGGGAGCATTCAGTACTTC. This encodes CASSSWGPKGSIQYF.